This T cell receptor beta chain was profiled in a study of OX40 agonist ivuxolimab in advanced cancers. Study context: Patients were dosed intravenously with ivuxolimab at 0.01 to 10 mg/kg every 2 weeks. Of mixed ages from about 20 to 80 and averaging about 65 years, the group was approximately 80% male.

General study findings and limits: The average count of expanded clones was higher among CD8+ T cells than among CD4+.

Here immunoSEQ multiplex PCR was the method, and the copy in TCRdb shows in-frame clones only, minus some. The table shows 65,000 to 85,000 clones, with roughly 85% occurring only once. With regard to this clone: Its antigen is undetermined.

This clonotype was sampled from an adult with an advanced solid tumor such as melanoma, head and neck, liver or kidney cancer. Specimen: CD4+ or CD8+ T cells sorted from blood, collected in a trial of the OX40 agonist ivuxolimab.

The CDR3, as DNA: TGTGCCTGGAGTGTCGGAGAATTCAGAACGCCCCAGCATTTT. Protein sequence: CAWSVGEFRTPQHF. V gene TRBV30 combines with J gene TRBJ1-5; no clear D. CDR1 is GTSNPN, CDR2 SVGIG, per germline (reference sequence). V shed 0 bases and J shed 9 bases, with 15 bases lying between them. The CDR3 has 14 residues.